This TCR beta chain was sequenced for a study of T cells in Graves' hyperthyroidism and ophthalmopathy. V was trimmed by 2 bases and J by 2 bases, leaving 21 bases between them. CDR3 length equals 18 residues. Germline values: CDR1 MNHEY, CDR2 SVGEGT. Template material for amplifying TCR beta CDR3 regions consisted of RNA transcripts. The primer set for the first-round RT-PCR of the TCR CDR3 was HTBI. TCRdb re-analysed the multiplex PCR reads in MiXCR, keeping a single row per CDR3 protein. This table has about 400,000 distinct CDR3 sequences, 15% to 18% appearing once. Graves' hyperthyroidism without ophthalmopathy progression within 18 months was termed stable. This clonotype was seen a handful of times.

Sequenced: blood. The rearrangement links TRBV6-2 or TRBV6-3 to TRBJ1-2; D call uncertain. The source is a young woman with Graves' hyperthyroidism. For the CDR3, the DNA is TGTGCCAGCAGTTACGAGGCCTCAACCTGGGGAAACAACTATGGCTACACCTTC. Encoded protein: CASSYEASTWGNNYGYTF.